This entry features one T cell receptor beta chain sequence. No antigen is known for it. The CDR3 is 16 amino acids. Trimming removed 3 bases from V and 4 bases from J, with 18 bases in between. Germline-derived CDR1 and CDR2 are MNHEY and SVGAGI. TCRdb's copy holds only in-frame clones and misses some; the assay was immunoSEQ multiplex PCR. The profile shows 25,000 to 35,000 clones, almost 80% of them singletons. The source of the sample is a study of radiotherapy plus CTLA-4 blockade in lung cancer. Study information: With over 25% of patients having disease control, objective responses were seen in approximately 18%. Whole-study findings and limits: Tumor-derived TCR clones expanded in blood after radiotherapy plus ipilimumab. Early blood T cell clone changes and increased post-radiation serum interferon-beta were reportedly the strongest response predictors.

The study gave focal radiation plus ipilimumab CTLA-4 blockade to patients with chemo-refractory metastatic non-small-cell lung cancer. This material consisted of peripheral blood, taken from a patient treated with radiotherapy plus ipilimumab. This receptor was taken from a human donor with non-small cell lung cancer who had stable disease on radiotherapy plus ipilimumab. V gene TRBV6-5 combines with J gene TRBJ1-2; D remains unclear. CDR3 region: CASSYVRMGSPYGYTF. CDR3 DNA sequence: TGTGCCAGCAGTTATGTGAGGATGGGCAGCCCCTATGGCTACACCTTC.